One and the same sample provided the 14 T cell receptor beta chains below, sequenced in a study of blood T cell repertoires in COVID-19. Some clones are missing from TCRdb's copy, which holds only in-frame ones; the method was immunoSEQ multiplex PCR. The data contain about 120,000 clones, around 80% of them singletons. Sample: peripheral blood. These receptors were obtained from a man in his fifties or sixties with active or convalescent COVID-19.

The V gene is TRBV15, the J gene TRBJ1-2, with D hard to call. The CDR3 extends over 13 amino acids. Germline lookup yields CDR1 LNHNV and CDR2 YYDKDF (reference sequence). V was clipped by 6 bases and J by 8 bases, with 16 bases between them. Here the CDR3 reads CATREDQVRGYTF. The CDR3 DNA is TGTGCCACCAGGGAGGACCAGGTCCGCGGCTACACCTTC. Together with reference TRBV15 and TRBJ1-2, the CDR3 gives the full variable domain: DAMVIQNPRYQVTQFGKPVTLSCSQTLNHNVMYWYQQKSSQAPKLLFHYYDKDFNNEADTPDNFQSRRPNTSFCFLDIRSPGLGDTAMYLCATREDQVRGYTFGSGTRLTVV.

This rearrangement joins TRBV23-1 to TRBJ1-5; no clear D. TRBV23-1 is an ORF, and what it does is uncertain. The CDR3 totals 18 residues. Trimming pared 8 bases from V and 7 bases from J, leaving 30 bases between. The chain's CDR3 is CASSSGRFIRTARQPQHF. In nucleotides, the CDR3 is TGCGCCAGCTCCTCCGGGAGGTTTATAAGAACCGCACGGCAGCCCCAGCATTTT.

The chain uses TRBV2 and TRBJ2-7; D is possibly TRBD1 (6 bases). The CDR3 is 13 amino acids. V was cut by 9 bases and J by 5 bases, with 17 bases left in between. Germline V lookup: CDR1 SNHLY, CDR2 FYNNEI. The CDR3: CARRQEYGDEQYF. Here the CDR3 DNA reads TGTGCCAGGCGACAGGAATATGGCGACGAGCAGTACTTC.

V and J are TRBV19 and TRBJ2-3, with D possibly being TRBD1 (8 bases). Deletions cut 5 bases from V and 6 bases from J, with 12 bases between. Per the germline V gene, CDR1 is LNHDA and CDR2 is SQIVND (reference sequence). The length of the CDR3 is 13 residues. CDR3 nucleotides: TGTGCCAGTAGTGACAGGGGAGGGGATACGCAGTATTTT. It translates to CASSDRGGDTQYF.

The chain has TRBV7-9 and TRBJ2-7; 9 bases line up with TRBD1. Germline V CDR1 and CDR2: SEHNR, FQNEAQ (reference sequence). The CDR3 runs to 16 residues. V trimming: 5 bases; J trimming: 7 bases; junction bases outside the gene matches: 15. CDR3 DNA: TGTGCCAGCAGCCCGGGACAGGGACCGAGGTGGGGGGAGCAGTACTTC. This codes for CASSPGQGPRWGEQYF.

The chain carries TRBV4-2 and TRBJ2-3, with a tentative D call TRBD1 (6 bases). Trimming removed 0 bases from V and 0 bases from J, with 7 bases in between. The CDR3 is 15 amino acids. From germline, CDR1 is LGHNA and CDR2 YNFKEQ. As DNA, the CDR3 is TGTGCCAGCAGCCAAGATAGGGGGAGCACAGATACGCAGTATTTT. Translated, it gives CASSQDRGSTDTQYF.

V and J are TRBV2 and TRBJ2-3, with 8 bases identical to TRBD2. The CDR3 sequence is 15 residues long. In germline, CDR1 is SNHLY, CDR2 FYNNEI. The trim removed 4 bases at V and 1 base at J, leaving 4 bases unmatched. The CDR3 loop is CASSAGAGGTDTQYF. Written as DNA, the CDR3 is TGTGCCAGCAGTGCAGGAGCGGGAGGCACAGATACGCAGTATTTT.

J is TRBJ2-6 and V is TRBV21-1; the table names TRBD1, a call not compared with the DNA. TRBV21-1 is a documented pseudogene. This CDR3 is built from 18 residues. The CDR3 nucleotides read TGTGCCAGCAGCAAAGAGGGGATCGACTTCTCTGGGGCCAACGTCCTGACTTTC. Translating it yields CASSKEGIDFSGANVLTF.

The V and J genes are TRBV7-2 and TRBJ2-7, with TRBD2 matching over 13 bases. Germline V lookup: CDR1 SGHTA, CDR2 FQGNSA. With 0 bases clipped from V and 0 bases from J, the junction kept 8 bases outside the gene matches. The CDR3 totals 19 residues. CDR3 sequence (DNA): TGTGCCAGCAGCTTAGCACTTAGACTAGCGGGAGGTTCCTCCTACGAGCAGTACTTC. Protein: CASSLALRLAGGSSYEQYF. The complete variable domain, with remaining parts taken from reference TRBV7-2 and TRBJ2-7, reads GAGVSQSPSNKVTEKGKDVELRCDPISGHTALYWYRQSLGQGLEFLIYFQGNSAPDKSGLPSDRFSAERTGGSVSTLTIQRTQQEDSAVYLCASSLALRLAGGSSYEQYFGPGTRLTVT.

This clone was seen more than once but under ten times. This sequence joins TRBV7-9 and TRBJ1-1, with D possibly matching TRBD1 (5 bases). The CDR3 runs to 14 residues. CDR1 and CDR2 (germline): SEHNR, FQNEAQ (reference sequence). The V end lost 1 base, the J end lost 6 bases, and 12 bases lay between the germline ends. In DNA form, the CDR3 reads TGTGCCAGCAGCTTAGGGGGGGTAAGACCTGAAGCTTTCTTT. Residues: CASSLGGVRPEAFF.

The V call is TRBV18, the J call TRBJ1-1; possibly TRBD1 for D (6 bases). With 3 bases removed from V and 4 bases from J, the gap between germline ends came to 12 bases. The CDR3 loop spans 14 amino acids. CDR1 is KGHSH, CDR2 LQKENI, per germline. The CDR3 bases are TGTGCCAGCTCACCGAACAGGGAGGGCACTGAAGCTTTCTTT. As protein: CASSPNREGTEAFF. Filled out from reference TRBV18 and TRBJ1-1, the complete variable domain reads NAGVMQNPRHLVRRRGQEARLRCSPMKGHSHVYWYRQLPEEGLKFMVYLQKENIIDESGMPKERFSAEFPKEGPSILRIQQVVRGDSAAYFCASSPNREGTEAFFGQGTRLTVV.

V is TRBV7-6 and J is TRBJ2-7; no definite D call. Trimming took off 4 bases at V and 0 bases at J, with 13 bases between the two ends. This CDR3 is built from 15 residues. Germline V gives CDR1 SGHVS, CDR2 FNYEAQ. The CDR3 bases are TGTGCCAGCAGCTCGGCTGGCGGCCTCTCCTACGAGCAGTACTTC. This translates into CASSSAGGLSYEQYF.

The chain joins TRBV15 to TRBJ2-5; D remains unclear. Germline assignment: CDR1 LNHNV and CDR2 YYDKDF (reference sequence). The CDR3 is made up of 14 amino acids. Trimming pared 0 bases from V and 5 bases from J, leaving 10 bases between. The CDR3 DNA reads TGTGCCACCAGCAGAGACCAGGATGGGGAGACCCAGTACTTC. Its translation is CATSRDQDGETQYF. The complete variable domain, with remaining parts taken from reference TRBV15 and TRBJ2-5, reads DAMVIQNPRYQVTQFGKPVTLSCSQTLNHNVMYWYQQKSSQAPKLLFHYYDKDFNNEADTPDNFQSRRPNTSFCFLDIRSPGLGDTAMYLCATSRDQDGETQYFGPGTRLLVL.

This clone was found a few times. This sequence joins TRBV18 and TRBJ1-5; the match to TRBD1 covers 8 bases. This CDR3 region has 20 residues. CDR1 and CDR2 (germline): KGHSH, LQKENI. J lost 4 bases, V lost 6 bases, and 23 bases had no gene match. The CDR3 loop is CASSLPPFAGTGGFNQPQHF. The DNA for the CDR3 is TGTGCCAGCTCTCTACCTCCATTCGCGGGGACAGGAGGGTTTAATCAGCCCCAGCATTTT. Variable domain in full (rest from reference TRBV18 and TRBJ1-5): NAGVMQNPRHLVRRRGQEARLRCSPMKGHSHVYWYRQLPEEGLKFMVYLQKENIIDESGMPKERFSAEFPKEGPSILRIQQVVRGDSAAYFCASSLPPFAGTGGFNQPQHFGDGTRLSIL.